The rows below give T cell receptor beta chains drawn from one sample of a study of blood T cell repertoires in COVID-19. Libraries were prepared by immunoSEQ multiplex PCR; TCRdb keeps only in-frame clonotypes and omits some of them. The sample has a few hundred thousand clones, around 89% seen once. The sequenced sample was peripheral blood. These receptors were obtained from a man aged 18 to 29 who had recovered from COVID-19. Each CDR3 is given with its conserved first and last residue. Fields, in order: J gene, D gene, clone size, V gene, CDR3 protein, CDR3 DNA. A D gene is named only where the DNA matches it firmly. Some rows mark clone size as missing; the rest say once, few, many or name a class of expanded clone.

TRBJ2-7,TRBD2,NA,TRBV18,CASSPVAGGPDEQYF,TGTGCCAGCTCACCAGTGGCGGGGGGGCCCGACGAGCAGTACTTC
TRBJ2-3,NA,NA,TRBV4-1,CASSLYGLKDTDTQYF,TGCGCCAGCAGCCTTTATGGGCTGAAGGACACAGATACGCAGTATTTT
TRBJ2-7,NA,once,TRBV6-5,CASTLVAPYEQYF,TGTGCCAGCACGCTAGTGGCTCCATACGAGCAGTACTTC
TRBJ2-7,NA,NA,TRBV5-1,CASTSGDSSYEQYF,TGCGCCAGCACCTCGGGGGACAGCTCCTACGAGCAGTACTTC
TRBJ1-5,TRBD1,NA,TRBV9,CASSATGDGGQPQHF,TGTGCCAGCAGCGCCACAGGGGATGGAGGTCAGCCCCAGCATTTT
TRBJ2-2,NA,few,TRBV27,CATTPEPTGELFF,TGTGCCACCACGCCAGAACCGACCGGGGAGCTGTTTTTT
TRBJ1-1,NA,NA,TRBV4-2,CASSQEGQMNTEAFF,TGTGCCAGCAGCCAAGAGGGCCAGATGAACACTGAAGCTTTCTTT
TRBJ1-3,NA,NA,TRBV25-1,CASSEAGSGNTIYF,TGTGCCAGCAGTGAAGCGGGCTCTGGAAACACCATATATTTT
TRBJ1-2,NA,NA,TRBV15,CATSSALDTFNYGYTF,TGTGCCACCAGCAGTGCTCTGGACACCTTCAACTATGGCTACACCTTC
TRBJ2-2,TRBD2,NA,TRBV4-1,CASSQRGGSPPEAGELFF,TGCGCCAGCAGCCAGCGGGGGGGCTCCCCCCCCGAAGCCGGGGAGCTGTTTTTT
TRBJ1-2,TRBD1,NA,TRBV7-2,CASSLGQGMGYTF,TGTGCCAGCAGCTTAGGACAGGGGATGGGCTACACCTTC
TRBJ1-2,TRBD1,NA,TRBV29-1,CSVPPRTGGNYGYTF,TGCAGCGTACCCCCGAGGACAGGGGGAAACTATGGCTACACCTTC
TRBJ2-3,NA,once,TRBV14,CASSQGSTQYF,TGTGCCAGCAGCCAAGGAAGCACGCAGTATTTT
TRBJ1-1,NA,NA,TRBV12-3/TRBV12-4,CASTEVGNTEAFF,TGTGCCAGCACTGAGGTTGGAAACACTGAAGCTTTCTTT
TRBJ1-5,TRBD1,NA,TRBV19,CASSWTGGGNQPQHF,TGTGCCAGTAGCTGGACAGGGGGAGGCAATCAGCCCCAGCATTTT
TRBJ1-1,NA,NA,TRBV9,CASSGRGNTEAFF,TGTGCCAGCAGCGGACGGGGGAACACTGAAGCTTTCTTT
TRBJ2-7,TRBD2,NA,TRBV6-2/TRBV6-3,CASSYYGPGTGGNEQYF,TGTGCCAGCAGTTACTACGGCCCAGGGACGGGGGGAAACGAGCAGTACTTC
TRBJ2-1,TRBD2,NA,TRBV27,CASSLSGRERNEQFF,TGTGCCAGCAGTTTATCCGGGCGGGAGAGAAATGAGCAGTTCTTC
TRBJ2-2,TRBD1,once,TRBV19,CASRATGGDTGELFF,TGTGCCAGTAGGGCAACAGGGGGCGATACCGGGGAGCTGTTTTTT
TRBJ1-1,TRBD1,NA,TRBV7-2,CASTAGQANTEAFF,TGTGCCAGCACGGCAGGACAGGCGAACACTGAAGCTTTCTTT
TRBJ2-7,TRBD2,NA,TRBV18,CASSPRGGEQYF,TGTGCCAGCTCACCGCGCGGGGGCGAGCAGTACTTC
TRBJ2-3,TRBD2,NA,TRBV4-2,CASSQVYGTTAGDTQYF,TGTGCCAGCAGCCAAGTTTATGGGACTACCGCCGGGGATACGCAGTATTTT
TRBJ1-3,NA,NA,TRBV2,CASSEGGHTIYF,TGTGCCAGCAGCGAGGGGGGGCACACCATATATTTT
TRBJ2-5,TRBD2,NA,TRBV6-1,CASSEPGGIKTQYF,TGTGCCAGCAGTGAGCCGGGAGGGATAAAGACCCAGTACTTC
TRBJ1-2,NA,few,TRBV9,CASSQAGANYGYTF,TGTGCCAGCAGCCAAGCAGGGGCTAACTATGGCTACACCTTC
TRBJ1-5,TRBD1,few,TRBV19,CASSIATGGQPQHF,TGTGCCAGTAGTATTGCTACAGGGGGGCAGCCCCAGCATTTT
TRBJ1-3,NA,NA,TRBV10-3,CAIIDSGNTIYF,TGTGCCATCATAGACTCTGGAAACACCATATATTTT
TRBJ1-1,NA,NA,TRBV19,CASSISDNTEAFF,TGTGCCAGTAGTATATCAGATAACACTGAAGCTTTCTTT
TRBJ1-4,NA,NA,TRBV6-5,CASSYRQTNEKLFF,TGTGCCAGCAGTTACCGACAGACTAATGAAAAACTGTTTTTT
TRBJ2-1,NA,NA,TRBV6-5,CASKGGAGLDNEQFF,TGTGCCAGCAAAGGGGGAGCGGGGCTTGACAATGAGCAGTTCTTC
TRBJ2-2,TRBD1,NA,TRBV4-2,CARYPGQENTGELFF,TGTGCCAGATACCCGGGACAGGAGAACACCGGGGAGCTGTTTTTT
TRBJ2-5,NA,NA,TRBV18,CASSARNQETQYF,TGTGCCAGCTCAGCCAGAAACCAAGAGACCCAGTACTTC
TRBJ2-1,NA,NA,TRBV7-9,CASSLTGTNEQFF,TGTGCCAGCAGCTTAACAGGGACGAATGAGCAGTTCTTC
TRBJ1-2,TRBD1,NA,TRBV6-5,CASTADRGDGYTF,TGTGCCAGCACCGCCGACAGGGGCGATGGCTACACCTTC
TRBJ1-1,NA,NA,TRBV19,CASSIGASNTEAFF,TGTGCCAGTAGTATAGGGGCCTCGAACACTGAAGCTTTCTTT
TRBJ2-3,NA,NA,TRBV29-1,CSVEEGTDTQYF,TGCAGCGTTGAGGAGGGCACAGATACGCAGTATTTT
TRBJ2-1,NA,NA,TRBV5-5,CASSLVGQLYNEQFF,TGTGCCAGCAGCTTGGTTGGGCAGCTCTACAATGAGCAGTTCTTC
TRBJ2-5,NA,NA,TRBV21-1,CASSKEAPSGWVETQYF,TGTGCCAGCAGCAAAGAGGCGCCTAGCGGATGGGTAGAGACCCAGTACTTC
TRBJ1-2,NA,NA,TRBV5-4,CASTLAGQPYGYTF,TGTGCCAGCACCCTGGCAGGGCAGCCCTATGGCTACACCTTC
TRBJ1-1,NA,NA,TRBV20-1,CSATVIWIAFF,TGCAGTGCCACAGTGATTTGGATAGCTTTCTTT
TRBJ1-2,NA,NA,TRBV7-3,CASSLTRGGSGGYTF,TGTGCCAGCAGCTTAACTCGTGGGGGGAGCGGTGGCTACACCTTC
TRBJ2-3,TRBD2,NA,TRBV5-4,CASSHRTSGGTDTQYF,TGTGCCAGCAGCCACCGAACTAGCGGGGGGACAGATACGCAGTATTTT
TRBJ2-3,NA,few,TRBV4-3,CASSGLLTDTQYF,TGCGCCAGCAGTGGACTTCTCACAGATACGCAGTATTTT
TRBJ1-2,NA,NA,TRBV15,CATSRDLQGYGYTF,TGTGCCACCAGCAGAGATCTTCAGGGTTATGGCTACACCTTC
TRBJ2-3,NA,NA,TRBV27,CASSLSQVYTQYF,TGTGCCAGCAGTTTATCACAGGTCTATACGCAGTATTTT
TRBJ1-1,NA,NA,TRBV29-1,CSVEDRRTSFTGTEAFF,TGCAGCGTTGAAGATCGGAGAACGTCCTTTACGGGGACTGAAGCTTTCTTT
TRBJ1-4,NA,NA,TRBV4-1,CASSRHLDRWEKLFF,TGCGCCAGCAGCCGCCACCTGGACAGATGGGAAAAACTGTTTTTT
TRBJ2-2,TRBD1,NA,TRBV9,CASSRQGVGELFF,TGTGCCAGCAGTAGACAGGGGGTCGGGGAGCTGTTTTTT
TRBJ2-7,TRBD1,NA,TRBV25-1,CASSRSGGNEQYF,TGTGCCAGCAGCAGATCAGGGGGAAACGAGCAGTACTTC
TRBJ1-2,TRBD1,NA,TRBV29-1,CSVEGRQGANYGYTF,TGCAGCGTTGAGGGAAGACAGGGGGCCAACTATGGCTACACCTTC
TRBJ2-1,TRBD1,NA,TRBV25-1,CASSEVRGTGNRNEQFF,TGTGCCAGCAGTGAGGTACGGGGGACAGGCAATAGAAATGAGCAGTTCTTC
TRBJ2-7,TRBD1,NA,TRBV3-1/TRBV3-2,CASSRNPGQGARYEQYF,TGTGCCAGCAGCAGAAATCCGGGACAGGGGGCGCGCTACGAGCAGTACTTC
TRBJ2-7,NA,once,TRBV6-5,CASRGQGYGEQYF,TGTGCCAGCAGGGGTCAGGGTTACGGCGAGCAGTACTTC
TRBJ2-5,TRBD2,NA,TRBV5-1,CASSFWTSGMSIGETQYF,TGCGCCAGCAGCTTCTGGACTAGCGGGATGAGCATCGGAGAGACCCAGTACTTC
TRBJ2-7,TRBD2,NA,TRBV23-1,CASSPLDSETSGRPSYEQYF,TGCGCCAGCAGTCCCTTAGACAGCGAGACTAGCGGGAGGCCCTCCTACGAGCAGTACTTC
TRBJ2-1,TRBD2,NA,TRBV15,CATSIAGGRYNEQFF,TGTGCCACCAGCATAGCGGGGGGACGATACAATGAGCAGTTCTTC
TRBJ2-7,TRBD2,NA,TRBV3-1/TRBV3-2,CASSQPSSGGDEQYF,TGTGCCAGCAGCCAACCCTCCAGCGGGGGAGACGAGCAGTACTTC
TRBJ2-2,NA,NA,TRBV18,CASSPWDTPNTGELFF,TGTGCCAGCTCACCTTGGGACACCCCGAACACCGGGGAGCTGTTTTTT
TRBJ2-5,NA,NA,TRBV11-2,CASSLEAAALTQYF,TGTGCCAGCAGCTTAGAGGCGGCTGCCTTGACCCAGTACTTC
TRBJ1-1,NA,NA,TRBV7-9,CASSLVGPEAFF,TGTGCCAGCAGCTTAGTCGGTCCCGAAGCTTTCTTT